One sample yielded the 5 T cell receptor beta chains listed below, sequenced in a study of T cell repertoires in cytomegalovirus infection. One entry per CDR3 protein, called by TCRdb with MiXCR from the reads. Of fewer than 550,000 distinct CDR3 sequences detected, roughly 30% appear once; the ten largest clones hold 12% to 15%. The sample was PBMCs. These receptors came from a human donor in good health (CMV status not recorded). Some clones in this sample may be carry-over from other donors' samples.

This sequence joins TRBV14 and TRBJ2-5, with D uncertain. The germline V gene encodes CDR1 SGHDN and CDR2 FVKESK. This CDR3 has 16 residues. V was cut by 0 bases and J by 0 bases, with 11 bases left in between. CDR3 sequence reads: CASSQDVSEYQETQYF. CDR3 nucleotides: TGTGCCAGCAGCCAAGATGTATCGGAGTACCAAGAGACCCAGTACTTC.

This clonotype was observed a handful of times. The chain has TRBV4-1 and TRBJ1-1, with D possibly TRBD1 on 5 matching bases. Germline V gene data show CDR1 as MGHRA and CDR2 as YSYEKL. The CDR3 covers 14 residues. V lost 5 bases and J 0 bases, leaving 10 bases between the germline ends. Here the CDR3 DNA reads TGCGCCAGCAGCGCGGGACGGATGAACACTGAAGCTTTCTTT. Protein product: CASSAGRMNTEAFF.

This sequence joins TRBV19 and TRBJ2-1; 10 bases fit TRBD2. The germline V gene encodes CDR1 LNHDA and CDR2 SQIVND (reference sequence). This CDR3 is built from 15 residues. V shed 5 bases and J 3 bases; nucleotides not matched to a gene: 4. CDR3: CASSVGTSVYNEQFF. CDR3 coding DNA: TGTGCCAGTAGTGTAGGGACTAGCGTCTACAATGAGCAGTTCTTC.

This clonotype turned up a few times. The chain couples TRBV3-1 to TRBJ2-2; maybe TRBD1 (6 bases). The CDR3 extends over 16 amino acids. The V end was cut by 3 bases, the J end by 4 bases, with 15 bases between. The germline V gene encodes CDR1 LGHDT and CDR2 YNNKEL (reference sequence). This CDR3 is CASSQASGTPTGELFF. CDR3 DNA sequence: TGTGCCAGCAGCCAGGCCTCCGGGACACCCACCGGGGAGCTGTTTTTT.

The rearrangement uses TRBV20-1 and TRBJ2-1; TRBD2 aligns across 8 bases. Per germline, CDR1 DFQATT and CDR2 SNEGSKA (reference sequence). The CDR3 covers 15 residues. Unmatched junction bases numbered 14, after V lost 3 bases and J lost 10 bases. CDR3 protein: CSARLRGGLFFEQFF. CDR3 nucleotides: TGCAGTGCTAGGCTTCGGGGGGGCCTGTTCTTCGAGCAGTTCTTC.